The next 23 T cell receptor beta chains were all read from a single sample in a study of T cells in Graves' hyperthyroidism and ophthalmopathy. Authors of the study amplified TCR beta CDR3 regions from RNA transcripts. Using the HTBI primer set, a first-round RT-PCR was run on the TCR CDR3. TCRdb re-analysed the multiplex PCR reads in MiXCR, keeping a single row per CDR3 protein. The sample includes more than 600,000 distinct CDR3 sequences, about 16% seen only once; the top ten take around 7.7%. Sequencing was performed on blood. These receptors were taken from a man younger than 30 with Graves' hyperthyroidism.

This chain joins TRBV5-1 and TRBJ2-7, with TRBD2 matching 7 bases. Unmatched junction bases numbered 12, after V lost 0 bases and J lost 9 bases. Germline V gene sequence: CDR1 SGHRS, CDR2 YFSETQ. The length of the CDR3 is 15 residues. The CDR3 DNA reads TGCGCCAGCAGCTTGGTTGGAGGGAGGGCTGAGGTGCAGTACTTC. Protein: CASSLVGGRAEVQYF.

V usage is TRBV27 and J usage is TRBJ2-2, with a possible D match to TRBD2 (6 bases). The germline V gene encodes CDR1 MNHEY and CDR2 SMNVEV (reference sequence). The CDR3 covers 15 residues. The V and J ends lost 5 bases and 1 base respectively, with 11 bases between them. CDR3 amino acids: CASSAGRWNTGELFF. The CDR3 nucleotides read TGTGCCAGCAGTGCAGGGAGGTGGAACACCGGGGAGCTGTTTTTT.

There are many counts of this clonotype. The chain carries TRBV12-3 or TRBV12-4 and TRBJ1-5; 7 nucleotides line up with TRBD1. This CDR3 is 15 amino acids long. Trimming took 3 bases from V and 7 from J; bases not matched to a gene: 9. Written as DNA, the CDR3 is TGTGCCAGCAGTTTTACCCCGACAGGGCGGCAGCCCCAGCATTTT. It is translated as CASSFTPTGRQPQHF.

The table lists this clonotype with a few counts. The chain recombines TRBV3-1 with TRBJ2-5; 8 bases agree with TRBD2. Germline lookup yields CDR1 LGHDT and CDR2 YNNKEL (reference sequence). CDR3 length equals 14 residues. Trimming at V came to 9 bases and at J to 4 bases, leaving 10 bases not matched to a gene. The DNA for the CDR3 is TGTGCCAGTCACCTGACTAGCGCCCGAGAGACCCAGTACTTC. As protein: CASHLTSARETQYF.

This clonotype was picked up a small number of times. The V gene is TRBV5-5, the J gene TRBJ2-7; tentatively, D is TRBD2 (6 bases). Trimming shortened V by 2 bases and J by 3 bases, and 15 bases separated the two germline ends. The CDR3 extends over 15 amino acids. CDR1 is SGHKS and CDR2 is YYEKEE in the germline V gene (reference sequence). CDR3 nucleotides: TGTGCCAGCAGCTTAATTATGGGGGGAGTCTACGAGCAGTACTTC. It encodes CASSLIMGGVYEQYF. The full variable domain, in which reference TRBV5-5 and TRBJ2-7 provide the parts outside the CDR3, is DAGVTQSPTHLIKTRGQQVTLRCSPISGHKSVSWYQQVLGQGPQFIFQYYEKEERGRGNFPDRFSARQFPNYSSELNVNALLLGDSALYLCASSLIMGGVYEQYFGPGTRLTVT.

As for this clonotype: One base away lies a much larger clone, so this may be a sequencing read error. The chain has TRBV27 and TRBJ1-2; D gene uncertain. CDR3 length: 13 amino acids. Germline assignment: CDR1 MNHEY and CDR2 SMNVEV (reference sequence). V was clipped by 5 bases and J by 6 bases, with 13 bases between them. DNA of the CDR3: TGTGCCAGCAGTCCCACCGTGTCCCATGGCTACACCTTC. It translates to CASSPTVSHGYTF.

This clonotype has just a few counts. V gene TRBV10-1 combines with J gene TRBJ2-7; 10 positions agree with TRBD1. CDR3 length equals 16 residues. V lost 0 bases and J lost 2; bases outside the gene matches: 4. Germline V CDR1 and CDR2: WNHNN, SYGVQD (reference sequence). The CDR3 sequence: CASSESPGQGTYEQYF. CDR3 coding DNA: TGCGCCAGCAGTGAGTCCCCGGGACAGGGGACCTACGAGCAGTACTTC.

This clonotype was recorded at least ten times. The genes are TRBV27 and TRBJ2-5; 7 bases agree with TRBD2. The V gene's germline CDR1 is MNHEY and CDR2 SMNVEV (reference sequence). The ends lost 9 bases at V and 0 bases at J; junction bases unmatched: 7. The CDR3 runs 14 residues. This chain's CDR3 is CASSPLAHQETQYF. The CDR3 DNA follows: TGTGCCAGTTCCCCACTAGCGCACCAAGAGACCCAGTACTTC.

The chain uses TRBV4-3 and TRBJ2-1; TRBD1 agrees at 10 bases. This CDR3 has 15 amino acids. The V gene end was trimmed by 2 bases and the J gene end by 7 bases; junction bases not matched to a gene: 5. Germline assignment: CDR1 LGHNA and CDR2 YSLEER. The CDR3 region is CASSQRDRGANEQFF. DNA of the CDR3: TGCGCCAGCAGCCAAAGGGACAGGGGTGCAAATGAGCAGTTCTTC.

In this sample, this clonotype turned up many times. The chain has TRBV12-3 or TRBV12-4 and TRBJ2-2, with a weak D call TRBD1 (5 bases). The CDR3 loop spans 15 amino acids. Trimming removed 4 bases from V and 3 bases from J, with 12 bases in between. This CDR3 is CASSSRAWDTGELFF. The CDR3 DNA sequence: TGTGCCAGCAGTTCCAGGGCTTGGGACACCGGGGAGCTGTTTTTT.

This clonotype was detected many times. The chain joins TRBV28 to TRBJ1-2; D uncertain. The germline gives CDR1 MDHEN, CDR2 SYDVKM. V shed 4 bases and J shed 2 bases, with 5 bases lying between them. The CDR3 extends over 12 amino acids. This CDR3 is CASSSRNYGYTF. The CDR3 DNA follows: TGTGCCAGCAGTTCACGGAACTATGGCTACACCTTC.

This clonotype showed up many times. V gene TRBV12-3 or TRBV12-4 combines with J gene TRBJ1-5; no firm D call. CDR3 length equals 12 residues. V gave up 3 bases and J gave up 8 bases, with 8 bases separating them. CDR3 sequence: CASSLAGKPQHF. CDR3 bases: TGTGCCAGCAGTTTGGCGGGTAAGCCCCAGCATTTT.

This clonotype has only a few counts. V usage is TRBV7-9 and J usage is TRBJ2-2; weak D call: TRBD2 (5 bases). The CDR3 loop spans 12 amino acids. Looked up from germline, CDR1 is SEHNR and CDR2 is FQNEAQ (reference sequence). Trimming took off 10 bases at V and 4 bases at J, with 10 bases between the two ends. CDR3 protein: CATTEGTGELFF. The CDR3 nucleotides read TGTGCCACCACCGAGGGCACCGGGGAGCTGTTTTTT.

This clonotype was seen many times. This chain joins TRBV6-1 and TRBJ1-2, with D tentatively TRBD1 (5 bases). Germline CDR1 is MNHNS and CDR2 is SASEGT. CDR3 length: 13 residues. V dropped 5 bases and J dropped 1 base, with 8 bases sitting between them. In nucleotides, the CDR3 is TGTGCCAGCAGTACAGGAATTAACTATGGCTACACCTTC. Its protein product is CASSTGINYGYTF.

This clonotype was seen many times. V is TRBV6-5 and J is TRBJ2-1; D is unresolved. CDR3 length equals 14 residues. Germline V gene lookup returns CDR1 MNHEY and CDR2 SVGAGI. V was clipped by 2 bases and J by 0 bases, with 5 bases between them. The CDR3 loop reads CASSYRRSYNEQFF. As DNA, the CDR3 is TGTGCCAGCAGTTACAGGCGCTCCTACAATGAGCAGTTCTTC.

This clonotype showed up many times. The V call is TRBV15, the J call TRBJ2-1; 8 bases line up with TRBD2. From germline, CDR1 is LNHNV and CDR2 YYDKDF (reference sequence). CDR3 length: 14 residues. J lost 10 bases, V lost 8 bases, and 13 bases had no gene match. CDR3 DNA: TGTGCCACCGGGGTGGGACTAGGGTCGGAGGAGCAGTTCTTC. This encodes CATGVGLGSEEQFF.

This clonotype was recorded many times. The rearrangement links TRBV28 to TRBJ1-5, with 8 bases lining up with TRBD1. CDR1 and CDR2 (germline): MDHEN, SYDVKM. Trimming at V came to 5 bases and at J to 4 bases, leaving 7 bases not matched to a gene. The CDR3 totals 15 residues. CDR3 nucleotide sequence: TGTGCCAGCAGTCCGCACAGGGGGGATAATCAGCCCCAGCATTTT. Amino acid sequence: CASSPHRGDNQPQHF.

This clonotype occurred many times. This chain joins TRBV20-1 and TRBJ1-1; TRBD1 matches at 12 bases. The germline V gene encodes CDR1 DFQATT and CDR2 SNEGSKA (reference sequence). The CDR3 has 16 residues. V gave up 5 bases and J gave up 0 bases; unmatched junction bases: 7. The CDR3 region is CSARTGQGALNTEAFF. In nucleotides, the CDR3 is TGCAGTGCTCGAACGGGACAGGGGGCCTTGAACACTGAAGCTTTCTTT.

V and J are TRBV19 and TRBJ2-1, with TRBD1 matching over 7 bases. Per the germline V gene, CDR1 is LNHDA and CDR2 is SQIVND (reference sequence). V trimming: 7 bases; J trimming: 3 bases; junction bases outside the gene matches: 12. CDR3 length: 16 residues. The CDR3: CASTSLDRPFYNEQFF. CDR3 nucleotides: TGTGCCAGTACTTCTTTGGACAGGCCTTTCTACAATGAGCAGTTCTTC.

V gene TRBV20-1 combines with J gene TRBJ2-3; D is ambiguous. The length of the CDR3 is 12 residues. V lost 0 bases to trimming and J lost 7 bases, with 8 bases between them. The germline CDR1 and CDR2 sequences are DFQATT and SNEGSKA (reference sequence). CDR3 nucleotide sequence: TGCAGTGCTAGAGAGACCTCGAATACGCAGTATTTT. Its translation: CSARETSNTQYF.

This clonotype has ten or more counts. At one boundary the junction diverges from the germline segment, which might be a read error. This rearrangement joins TRBV5-1 to TRBJ2-1, with 8 bases matching TRBD2. The germline V gene has CDR1 SGHRS and CDR2 YFSETQ. The CDR3 runs 15 residues. The CDR3, as DNA: TGTGCCAGCAGCTTGGCTAGCGGGTCTTACAATGAGCAGTTCTTC. This gives the protein CASSLASGSYNEQFF.

The chain couples TRBV11-3 to TRBJ1-1; 7 nucleotides match TRBD1. Germline assignment: CDR1 SGHNT and CDR2 YENEEA. The CDR3 length is 16 residues. V gave up 1 base and J gave up 0 bases; unmatched junction bases: 5. The CDR3, as DNA: TGTGCCAGCAGCTTAGGCCAGGGGGAAATGAACACTGAAGCTTTCTTT. It specifies CASSLGQGEMNTEAFF.

This rearrangement joins TRBV29-1 to TRBJ2-5; the D call may be TRBD1 or TRBD2 (5 bases each). V was clipped by 4 bases and J by 9 bases, with 18 bases between them. This CDR3 is built from 13 residues. Germline CDR1 SQVTM, CDR2 ANQGSEA. The DNA for the CDR3 is TGCAGCGTTGTGCCCGGGACCCGAGATTCCCAGTACTTC. This encodes CSVVPGTRDSQYF.